This T cell receptor (beta chain) derives from a study of blood T cell repertoires in COVID-19. Across the study: COVID-19 samples, acute and convalescent, were from the United States, Italy and Spain. Sources were T cells, B-cell-depleted T cells, or PBMCs; the material itself was cDNA or gDNA.

As originally analysed: Estimated nucleated cell counts came from reference gene primer amplification. Profiled with immunoSEQ multiplex PCR; TCRdb holds only in-frame clones, not every one. The V and J calls and clone size were taken over from that table, and D and trimming were inferred from the DNA. Of some 200,000 clones detected, around 82% appear once; the ten largest clones hold 7.2%. V gave up 8 bases and J gave up 4 bases; unmatched junction bases: 8. The CDR3 is 14 amino acids. Germline V gene lookup returns CDR1 WSHSY and CDR2 SAAADI. The specimen was peripheral blood. The chain links TRBV10-2 to TRBJ2-5, with 9 nucleotides matching TRBD2. This TCR was sampled from a woman in her seventies with acute or convalescent COVID-19. The CDR3 here is CASLETSGGETQYF. The CDR3 bases are TGCGCCAGCCTGGAGACTAGCGGAGGAGAGACCCAGTACTTC.